The clone carrying this T cell receptor (beta chain) was detected only a few times. Its antigen is not identified. There were likely unrecorded immune exposures, though donors were nominally healthy when sampled. The CDR3 has 16 residues. Germline loops: CDR1 SGHAT, CDR2 FQNNGV. Unmatched junction bases numbered 10, after V lost 4 bases and J lost 6 bases. This sample stems from a study of cytomegalovirus exposure and HLA in healthy donors. Study-wide findings and caveats: Highest at DRB1 and lowest at HLA-C, TCR association rates differed among HLA loci in a later analysis. Earlier results showed most TCR beta V segments being productive about 87% or about 30% of the time.

It was with 60 Vbeta and 13 Jbeta primers that the PCR ran. Repertoires were generated with immunoSEQ multiplex PCR, while TCRdb's copy carries only in-frame clones and drops some. This repertoire shows around 100,000 clones, 10% found once; its top ten account for under 6%. Sequenced: PBMCs. This clonotype was obtained from a man aged 40-55 years in good health and CMV-seropositive. The chain employs TRBV11-2 and TRBJ2-3; 10 nucleotides agree with TRBD1. The CDR3 coding sequence is TGTGCCAGCAGCTCGACCCGGGACAGGGGTTGGGATACGCAGTATTTT. This gives the protein CASSSTRDRGWDTQYF.